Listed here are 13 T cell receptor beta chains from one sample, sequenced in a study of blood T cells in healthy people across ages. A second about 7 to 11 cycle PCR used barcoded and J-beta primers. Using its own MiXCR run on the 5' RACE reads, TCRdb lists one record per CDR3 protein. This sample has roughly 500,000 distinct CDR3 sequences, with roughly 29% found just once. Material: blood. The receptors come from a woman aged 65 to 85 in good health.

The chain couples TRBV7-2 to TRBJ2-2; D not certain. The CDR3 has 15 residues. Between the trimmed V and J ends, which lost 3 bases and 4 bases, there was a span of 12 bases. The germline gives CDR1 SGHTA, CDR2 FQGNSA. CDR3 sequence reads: CASSFDAGGTGELFF. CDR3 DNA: TGTGCCAGCAGCTTTGACGCAGGCGGCACCGGGGAGCTGTTTTTT.

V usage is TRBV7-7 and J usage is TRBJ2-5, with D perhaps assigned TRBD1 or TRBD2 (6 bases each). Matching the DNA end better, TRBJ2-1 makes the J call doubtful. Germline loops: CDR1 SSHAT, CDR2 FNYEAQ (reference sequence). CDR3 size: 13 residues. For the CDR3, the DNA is TGTGCCAGCAGCTTTGGGGGGCCGGGTGAGCAGTTCTTC. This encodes CASSFGGPGEQFF.

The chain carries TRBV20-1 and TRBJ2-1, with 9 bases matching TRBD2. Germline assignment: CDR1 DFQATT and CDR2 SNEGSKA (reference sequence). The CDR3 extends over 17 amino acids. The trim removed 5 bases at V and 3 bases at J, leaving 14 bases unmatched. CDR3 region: CSALGEKRGVIYNEQFF. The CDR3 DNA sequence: TGCAGTGCTTTGGGGGAGAAGCGGGGGGTAATCTACAATGAGCAGTTCTTC.

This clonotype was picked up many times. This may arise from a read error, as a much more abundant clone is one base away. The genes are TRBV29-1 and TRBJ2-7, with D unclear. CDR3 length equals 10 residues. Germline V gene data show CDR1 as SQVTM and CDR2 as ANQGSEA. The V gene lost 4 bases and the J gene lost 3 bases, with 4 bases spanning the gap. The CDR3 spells CSVGDYEQYF. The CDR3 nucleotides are TGCAGCGTTGGGGACTACGAGCAGTACTTC.

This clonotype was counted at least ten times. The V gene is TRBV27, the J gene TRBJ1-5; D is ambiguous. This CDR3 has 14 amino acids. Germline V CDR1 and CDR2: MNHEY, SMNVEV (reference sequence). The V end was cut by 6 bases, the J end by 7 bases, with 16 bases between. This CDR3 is CASSLMWSGQPQHF. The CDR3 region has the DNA TGTGCCAGCAGCCTCATGTGGTCGGGGCAGCCCCAGCATTTT.

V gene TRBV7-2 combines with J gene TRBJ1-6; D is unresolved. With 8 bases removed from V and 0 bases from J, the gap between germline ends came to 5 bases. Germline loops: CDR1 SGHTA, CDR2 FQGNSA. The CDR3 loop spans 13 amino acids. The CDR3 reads CASASSYNSPLHF. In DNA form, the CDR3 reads TGTGCCAGCGCCAGCTCCTATAATTCACCCCTCCACTTT.

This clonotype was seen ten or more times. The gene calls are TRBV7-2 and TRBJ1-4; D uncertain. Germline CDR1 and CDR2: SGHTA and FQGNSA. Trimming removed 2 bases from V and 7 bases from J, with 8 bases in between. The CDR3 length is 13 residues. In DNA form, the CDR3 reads TGTGCCAGCAGCTTAATCCGGGGTGAAAAACTGTTTTTT. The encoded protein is CASSLIRGEKLFF.

CDR3 protein: CASSLALGTNEQYF. DNA of the CDR3: TGCGCCAGCAGCTTGGCCTTAGGGACGAACGAGCAGTACTTC. This chain joins TRBV5-1 and TRBJ2-5; possibly TRBD1 or TRBD2 for D (5 bases each). The DNA end is a closer match to TRBJ2-7, so the J assignment may be wrong. Germline CDR1 is SGHRS and CDR2 is YFSETQ. CDR3 length: 14 residues.

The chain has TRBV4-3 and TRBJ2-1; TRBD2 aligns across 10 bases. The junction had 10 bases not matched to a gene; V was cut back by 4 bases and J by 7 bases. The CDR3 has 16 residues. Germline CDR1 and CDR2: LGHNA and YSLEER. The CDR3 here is CASSLEAGGPRNEQFF. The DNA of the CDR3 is TGCGCCAGCAGCCTCGAAGCGGGGGGGCCTAGAAATGAGCAGTTCTTC.

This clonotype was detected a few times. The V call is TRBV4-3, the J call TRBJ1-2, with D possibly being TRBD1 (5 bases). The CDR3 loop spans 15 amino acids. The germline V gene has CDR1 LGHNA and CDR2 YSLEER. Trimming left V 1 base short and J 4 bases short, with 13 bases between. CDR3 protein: CASSQVRGAIYGYTF. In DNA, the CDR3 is TGCGCCAGCAGCCAAGTAAGGGGTGCCATCTATGGCTACACCTTC.

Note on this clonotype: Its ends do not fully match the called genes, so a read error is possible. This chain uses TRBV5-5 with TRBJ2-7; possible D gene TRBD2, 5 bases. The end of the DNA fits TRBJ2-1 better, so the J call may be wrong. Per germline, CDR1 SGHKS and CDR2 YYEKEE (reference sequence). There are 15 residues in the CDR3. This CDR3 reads CASNLFRDLWDEQFF. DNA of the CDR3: TGTGCCAGCAACTTGTTCCGGGATCTTTGGGATGAGCAGTTCTTC.

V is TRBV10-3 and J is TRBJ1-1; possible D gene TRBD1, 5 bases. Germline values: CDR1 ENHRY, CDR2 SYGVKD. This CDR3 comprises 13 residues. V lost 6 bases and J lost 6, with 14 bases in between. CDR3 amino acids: CAISRDRLSEAFF. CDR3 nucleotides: TGTGCCATCAGCAGGGACCGATTATCTGAAGCTTTCTTT.

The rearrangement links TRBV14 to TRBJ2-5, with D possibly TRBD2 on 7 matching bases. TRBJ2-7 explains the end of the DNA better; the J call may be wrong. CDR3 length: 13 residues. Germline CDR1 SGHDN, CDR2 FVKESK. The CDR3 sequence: CASSPRGGSEQYF. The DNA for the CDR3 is TGTGCCAGCAGCCCTCGCGGGGGCTCCGAGCAGTACTTC.